What follows describes a single T cell receptor (beta chain). What it binds is unknown. MiXCR was run by TCRdb on the 5' RACE reads, yielding one entry per CDR3 protein. The sample includes about 500,000 distinct CDR3 sequences, 20% of them seen just once. V dropped 3 bases and J dropped 7; count of bases not matched to a gene: 16. The CDR3 runs 17 residues. CDR1 and CDR2 (germline): SGHKS, YYEKEE (reference sequence). This entry belongs to a study of T-cell memory formation after mild COVID-19. Study-wide results and caveats: Among clones peaking at day 37 in the second wave, SARS-CoV-2 specificity remained unconfirmed.

The specimen sequenced was PBMCs or a T cell subset sorted from them (not recorded which). The chain is built from TRBV5-5 and TRBJ1-5, with 7 bases matching TRBD1. The sequence was collected from an adult woman who had mild COVID-19 (a few samples of this study predate the infection). Cell type and time point are not known. CDR3 coding DNA: TGTGCCAGCAGCTCGTCGTTTGTACGACAGGGTGGACAGCCCCAGCATTTT. It specifies CASSSSFVRQGGQPQHF.